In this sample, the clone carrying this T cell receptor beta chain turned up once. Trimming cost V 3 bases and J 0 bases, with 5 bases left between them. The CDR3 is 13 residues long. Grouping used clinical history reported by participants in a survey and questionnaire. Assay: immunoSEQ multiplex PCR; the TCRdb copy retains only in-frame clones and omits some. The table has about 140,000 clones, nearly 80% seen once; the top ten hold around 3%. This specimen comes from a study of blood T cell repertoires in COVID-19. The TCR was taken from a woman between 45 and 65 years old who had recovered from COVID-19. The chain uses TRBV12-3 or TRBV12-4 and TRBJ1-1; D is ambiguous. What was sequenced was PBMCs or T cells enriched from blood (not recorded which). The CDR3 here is CASSFHLNTEAFF. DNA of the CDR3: TGTGCCAGCAGTTTTCACTTGAACACTGAAGCTTTCTTT.